This T cell receptor beta chain appears in the sequencing data of a study of T cells expressing NK-cell markers. Study as a whole: Among the eight sequenced donors, seven tested HCMV-seropositive and one tested seronegative.

One entry per CDR3 protein, without DNA, is what TCRdb gives after re-calling the 5' RACE reads. The ten most abundant clones cover roughly 60% of a sample with several thousand distinct CDR3 sequences. Remarks on this clonotype: Its matching antigen is unknown.

General study findings and limits: Each of roughly 6 donors carried dominant NKG2C+ clonotypes accounting for about 1.0-7.5% of CD8+ T cells. Expanded NKG2C+ T cell clones had unclear HCMV specificity.

This CDR3 spans 13 amino acids. CDR1 is MNHEY, CDR2 SVGAGI, per germline. Sequenced input: blood T cells: a sorted CD56 or NKG2C T cell subset, CD4+ or CD8+ T cells, or bulk PBMC T cells (not recorded which). The V and J genes are TRBV6-5 and TRBJ2-6. The clonotype was recovered from a man aged 18-75 years in good health. The CDR3 loop is CASSYSGANVLTF.